The present T cell receptor (beta chain) was sequenced within a study of OX40 agonist ivuxolimab in advanced cancers. The assay was immunoSEQ multiplex PCR, and TCRdb's table has in-frame clones only and misses some. The repertoire holds about 55,000 clones, with more than 75% as singletons. The table lists this clone with a count of one. The sequencing here drew on CD4+ or CD8+ T cells sorted from blood, taken in a trial of the OX40 agonist ivuxolimab. This TCR was sampled from an adult with an advanced solid tumor such as melanoma, head and neck, liver or kidney cancer.

The CDR3 loop is CASSLVYRVNSYGYTF. The CDR3 nucleotides are TGTGCCAGCAGCTTGGTATACAGGGTCAACAGCTATGGCTACACCTTC. The chain has TRBV5-6 and TRBJ1-2; D perhaps matches TRBD1 (6 bases). The germline V and J ends were trimmed by 0 bases and 4 bases, with 16 bases remaining between them. The CDR3 runs 16 residues. Germline CDR1 and CDR2: SGHDT and YYEEEE.